This T cell receptor delta chain derives from a study of gamma-delta chains in newborns, infants, children. Study information: Polyclonal expansion of innate γδ T cells after birth follows microbial exposure.

TCRdb re-called the reads through CATT. The table records approximately 8,000 delta-chain clones, roughly 1.6% of them present only once. This clone turned up a few times. This may stem from a read error, because a much larger clone lies one nucleotide away. This CDR3 is 21 amino acids long. Germline V gene sequence: CDR1 GEAIGNYY, CDR2 EKD. Trimming removed 1 base from V and 0 bases from J; junction bases left unmatched: 10. The sequence derives from a child who was a newborn, infant or young child, either healthy, febrile or measles-vaccinated (not recorded which). The sequencing sample was made of blood. The chain recombines TRDV2 with TRDJ3, with TRDD3 matching 11 bases. The CDR3 DNA is TGTGCCTGTGACACTATGCTGGGGGATACCGGGAGCTCCTGGGACACCCGACAGATGTTTTTC. It specifies CACDTMLGDTGSSWDTRQMFF.